This is a list of T cell receptor beta chains from one sample in a study of CD8 T cells in ankylosing spondylitis. TCRdb fed the 5' RACE reads into MiXCR, producing one record per CDR3 protein. The sample shows about 96,000 distinct CDR3 sequences, about 9% of them seen only once. The sample comprised blood, either unsorted or a sorted T cell fraction (not recorded which). These receptors all come from a male donor with ankylosing spondylitis or in good health (not recorded which). Each CDR3 is given with its conserved first and last residue. D genes are given only for firm matches. Clone sizes are given selectively: once, few, many, or a class where the clone is expanded.

clone size: -; V gene: TRBV7-2; CDR3 length: 14; D gene: TRBD1; J gene: TRBJ1-3; CDR3 protein: CASRPGTEGNTIYF; CDR3 DNA: TGTGCCAGCAGGCCCGGGACAGAAGGAAACACCATATATTTT
clone size: many; V gene: TRBV28; CDR3 length: 11; D gene: -; J gene: TRBJ2-7; CDR3 protein: CASSSNDRLVF; CDR3 DNA: TGTGCCAGCAGTTCGAATGACAGGCTGGTCTTC
clone size: -; V gene: TRBV7-6; CDR3 length: 13; D gene: -; J gene: TRBJ2-1; CDR3 protein: CASSLISSNEQFF; CDR3 DNA: TGTGCTAGCAGCTTGATCAGTTCGAATGAGCAGTTCTTC
clone size: many; V gene: TRBV15; CDR3 length: 14; D gene: TRBD1; J gene: TRBJ2-7; CDR3 protein: CATSRAGGLYEQYF; CDR3 DNA: TGTGCCACCAGCAGAGCAGGGGGCTTGTACGAGCAGTACTTC
clone size: many; V gene: TRBV2; CDR3 length: 11; D gene: -; J gene: TRBJ2-1; CDR3 protein: CASNRANEQFF; CDR3 DNA: TGTGCCAGCAACCGGGCCAATGAGCAGTTCTTC
clone size: many; V gene: TRBV7-7; CDR3 length: 12; D gene: -; J gene: TRBJ2-5; CDR3 protein: CASSLSGETQYF; CDR3 DNA: TGTGCTAGCAGCTTATCTGGCGAGACCCAGTACTTC
clone size: many; V gene: TRBV28; CDR3 length: 13; D gene: TRBD1; J gene: TRBJ2-1; CDR3 protein: CASSLSGGIEQFF; CDR3 DNA: TGTGCCAGCAGTTTATCAGGGGGAATTGAGCAGTTCTTC
clone size: many; V gene: TRBV3-1; CDR3 length: 16; D gene: TRBD1; J gene: TRBJ2-5; CDR3 protein: CASSQEHRTGEETQYF; CDR3 DNA: TGTGCCAGCAGCCAAGAACACCGGACAGGGGAAGAGACCCAGTACTTC
clone size: -; V gene: TRBV11-2; CDR3 length: 14; D gene: TRBD1; J gene: TRBJ2-4; CDR3 protein: CASSSWTGDDIQYF; CDR3 DNA: TGTGCCAGCAGCTCATGGACAGGGGACGACATTCAGTACTTC
clone size: many; V gene: TRBV28; CDR3 length: 15; D gene: -; J gene: TRBJ2-7; CDR3 protein: CASSLLGQGGLEQYF; CDR3 DNA: TGTGCCAGCAGTTTACTGGGGCAGGGTGGGCTCGAGCAGTACTTC
clone size: few; V gene: TRBV23-1; CDR3 length: 14; D gene: TRBD1; J gene: TRBJ2-1; CDR3 protein: CASSQTGKVDEQFF; CDR3 DNA: TGCGCCAGCAGTCAGACAGGGAAAGTAGATGAGCAGTTCTTC
clone size: many; V gene: TRBV19; CDR3 length: 14; D gene: -; J gene: TRBJ2-1; CDR3 protein: CASHGTGVDNEQFF; CDR3 DNA: TGTGCCTCTCACGGGACGGGGGTCGACAATGAGCAGTTCTTC
clone size: few; V gene: TRBV7-2; CDR3 length: 15; D gene: TRBD1; J gene: TRBJ2-5; CDR3 protein: CASSLSPGQHETQYF; CDR3 DNA: TGTGCCAGCAGCTTAAGTCCGGGACAGCATGAGACCCAGTACTTC
clone size: many; V gene: TRBV5-1; CDR3 length: 16; D gene: TRBD1; J gene: TRBJ2-5; CDR3 protein: CASSLARTGGGETQYF; CDR3 DNA: TGCGCCAGCAGCTTGGCGCGGACAGGGGGGGGAGAGACCCAGTACTTC
clone size: many; V gene: TRBV7-2; CDR3 length: 13; D gene: -; J gene: TRBJ2-5; CDR3 protein: CASSFGLSETQYF; CDR3 DNA: TGTGCCAGCAGCTTCGGGCTCAGTGAGACCCAGTACTTC
clone size: few; V gene: TRBV3-1; CDR3 length: 15; D gene: -; J gene: TRBJ1-2; CDR3 protein: CASSDSGPPDYGYTF; CDR3 DNA: TGTGCCAGCAGCGACTCCGGGCCACCCGACTATGGCTACACCTTC
clone size: few; V gene: TRBV11-1; CDR3 length: 18; D gene: TRBD1; J gene: TRBJ1-6; CDR3 protein: CASSPAQGDRKYNSPLHF; CDR3 DNA: TGTGCCAGCAGCCCCGCCCAAGGGGACAGAAAGTATAATTCACCCCTCCACTTT
clone size: many; V gene: TRBV12-3/TRBV12-4; CDR3 length: 17; D gene: -; J gene: TRBJ2-1; CDR3 protein: CASTPGASGTVFSEQFF; CDR3 DNA: TGTGCCAGCACTCCGGGGGCTAGCGGAACTGTATTCAGTGAGCAGTTCTTC
clone size: -; V gene: TRBV2; CDR3 length: 15; D gene: -; J gene: TRBJ1-2; CDR3 protein: CGSTGAQGLGYGYTF; CDR3 DNA: TGTGGCAGCACAGGCGCCCAGGGCTTGGGATATGGCTACACCTTC
clone size: -; V gene: TRBV12-3/TRBV12-4; CDR3 length: 14; D gene: -; J gene: TRBJ1-1; CDR3 protein: CASRLGHTNTEAFF; CDR3 DNA: TGTGCCAGCAGGCTCGGACACACGAACACTGAAGCTTTCTTT
clone size: many; V gene: TRBV27; CDR3 length: 13; D gene: -; J gene: TRBJ2-7; CDR3 protein: CASSLHRFGEQYF; CDR3 DNA: TGTGCCAGCAGTTTACACAGGTTCGGCGAGCAGTACTTC
clone size: many; V gene: TRBV20-1; CDR3 length: 18; D gene: TRBD2; J gene: TRBJ2-3; CDR3 protein: CSAVSGTSGGLRTDTQYF; CDR3 DNA: TGCAGTGCTGTATCCGGGACTAGCGGGGGGCTACGCACAGATACGCAGTATTTT
clone size: few; V gene: TRBV23-1; CDR3 length: 16; D gene: TRBD1; J gene: TRBJ2-7; CDR3 protein: CASSPIGQVGIYEQYF; CDR3 DNA: TGCGCCAGCAGTCCTATAGGACAGGTTGGGATCTACGAGCAGTACTTC